These 3 T cell receptor beta chains came from one sample sequenced in a study of T cell responses to AZD1222 COVID-19 vaccine. The data were produced by immunoSEQ multiplex PCR, yet TCRdb's version contains in-frame clones alone and is incomplete. The data show around 120,000 clones, roughly 91% seen once. The material sequenced was peripheral blood, taken on day 0 of MenACWY control vaccination. Source of these receptors: an adult in good health.

This sequence joins TRBV2 and TRBJ1-6; 9 nucleotides agree with TRBD1. Germline CDR1 and CDR2: SNHLY and FYNNEI. This CDR3 comprises 13 residues. The V and J ends lost 6 bases and 9 bases, in that order; junction bases with no gene match: 3. CDR3: CASRGQGLSPLHF. For the CDR3, the DNA is TGTGCCAGCAGGGGACAGGGACTTTCACCCCTCCACTTT.

V usage is TRBV7-2 and J usage is TRBJ2-3; 12 bases agree with TRBD2. The CDR3 sequence is 14 residues long. Losses at the gene ends were 8 bases for V and 8 bases for J; bases not matched to a gene: 8. Per the germline V gene, CDR1 is SGHTA and CDR2 is FQGNSA. CDR3 protein: CASSGTSGRGTQYF. The CDR3, as DNA: TGTGCCAGCTCCGGGACTAGCGGGCGGGGTACGCAGTATTTT.

Only a few counts were recorded for this clone. The CDR3 loop is CAISERPDADTQYF. Here the CDR3 DNA reads TGTGCCATCAGTGAGCGTCCCGACGCAGATACGCAGTATTTT. J is TRBJ2-3 and V is TRBV10-3; D unresolved. Germline-derived CDR1 and CDR2 are ENHRY and SYGVKD. The CDR3 is made up of 14 amino acids. V was cut by 2 bases and J by 4 bases, with 10 bases left in between.